Listed below are T cell receptor beta chains from one sample, sequenced in a study of blood T cell repertoires in COVID-19. Sequencing was performed with immunoSEQ multiplex PCR; in TCRdb, only in-frame clones are kept and a portion is missing. This sample has some 410,000 clones, with roughly 90% found just once. The sequencing sample was made of PBMCs or T cells enriched from blood (not recorded which). The receptors were gathered from a woman aged 25 to 39 with acute COVID-19. The conserved cysteine and the conserved F or W are not part of the CDR3 here.

V: TRBV7-9
CDR3: ASSLYRGHNEKLF

V: TRBV6-2/TRBV6-3
CDR3: ASSPGTANTEAF

V: TRBV19
CDR3: ASSTNRDRGNTIY

V: TRBV19
CDR3: ASSPGPTSRVFNEQF

V: TRBV5-1
CDR3: ASSETSGGSYEQY

V: TRBV12-5
CDR3: ASAKLAGGAYNEQF

V: TRBV6-5
CDR3: ASGAGGVTEAF

V: TRBV15
CDR3: ATSRDGRADQPQH

V: TRBV9
CDR3: ASSVSGQGNAGELF

V: TRBV4-3
CDR3: ASSLDGTGYNEQY

V: TRBV7-2
CDR3: ASSRRPGQGDSPLH

V: TRBV7-2
CDR3: ASRTTGANVLT

V: TRBV5-8
CDR3: ASTMAGGEQY

V: TRBV4-1
CDR3: ASSQGRARQGFRQPQH

V: TRBV5-5
CDR3: ASSLRQDYNYGYT

V: TRBV2
CDR3: ASSEGFGNTEAF

V: TRBV9
CDR3: ASSRDSRNEKLF

V: TRBV29-1
CDR3: SVPGLAGTQY

V: TRBV29-1
CDR3: SVVPLGDYEQY

V: TRBV7-9
CDR3: ASSLVTDEGYT

V: TRBV9
CDR3: ASSVEGLDTEAF

V: TRBV5-1
CDR3: ASSSGASGGKDTQY

V: TRBV7-9
CDR3: ASSPGTSSNYGYT

V: TRBV27
CDR3: ASSLRGDEQF

V: TRBV12-3/TRBV12-4
CDR3: ASSYQERAF

V: TRBV6-4
CDR3: ASSASSGGPGDTQY

V: TRBV12-3/TRBV12-4
CDR3: ASLAAGGYTQY

V: TRBV2
CDR3: ASSEGSLSHGYT

V: TRBV6-1
CDR3: ASSEDRAQLDTQY

V: TRBV10-3
CDR3: ATLLNTEAF

V: TRBV7-9
CDR3: ASSLLRRGTGGSYEQY

V: TRBV13
CDR3: ASSPDRDQPQH

V: TRBV7-6
CDR3: ASSFGQGGLHSGNTIY

V: TRBV29-1
CDR3: SVESRDRGGETQY

V: TRBV24-1
CDR3: ATSDAGTARQETQY

V: TRBV6-2/TRBV6-3
CDR3: ASSYSSGSSYNEQF

V: TRBV10-2
CDR3: ASSAQGNTGELF

V: TRBV13
CDR3: ASSLGRGLPYNEQF

V: TRBV12-5
CDR3: ASLTSGGAGELF

V: TRBV9
CDR3: ASSYDRGTEAF

V: TRBV11-3
CDR3: ASSLTVRAEAF

V: TRBV12-5
CDR3: ASGLVQGDNSPLH

V: TRBV9
CDR3: ASSVVAGGSSNEQF

V: TRBV6-2/TRBV6-3
CDR3: ASSYGSGVSPLH

V: TRBV9
CDR3: ASSARQGLNEKLF

V: TRBV2
CDR3: ASRGGYNEQF

V: TRBV30
CDR3: AWSDRGWETQY

V: TRBV7-3
CDR3: ASSPTGPPHPRGVSTF

V: TRBV11-3
CDR3: ASSPSTGAGADTQY

V: TRBV24-1
CDR3: ATSGPSGGGVNEQF

V: TRBV7-9
CDR3: ASSHTRAAGEQY

V: TRBV19
CDR3: ASSPREFLNTEAF

V: TRBV5-8
CDR3: ASSLTGARSSYEQY

V: TRBV19
CDR3: ASRTQGPYGYT